This TCR beta chain was recovered during a study of CD8+ T cells in alopecia areata. Extracted RNA was reverse transcribed, and the resulting cDNA served as sequencing template. TCRdb's table, derived via immunoSEQ multiplex PCR, lists solely in-frame clones and lacks some. The table lists some 110,000 clones, with no singletons. As to this clone: Mouse names are used for the genes.

The clonotype was recovered from a C3H/HeJ mouse with alopecia areata. The strain's MHC: H2-k. Sequencing used lesional skin.

This CDR3 reads CASSVGQPVNERLFF. The DNA read from the CDR3 is TGTGCCAGCAGTGTGGGACAGCCAGTCAACGAA. The chain recombines TRBV13-3 with TRBJ1-4; 7 bases match TRBD1. Read coverage stops 4 residues before the CDR3 terminus; the germline J gene supplies the remainder. Germline lookup yields CDR1 NNHDY and CDR2 SYVADS. This CDR3 region has 15 residues. The junction had 6 bases not matched to a gene; V was cut back by 3 bases and J by 4 bases.